This T cell receptor beta chain was found in a study of identical twins. Study-wide points: It was possible that invariant MAIT and iNKT cells partly confounded the zero-insertion analyses. The conclusions drew on cross-sectional statistical analysis instead of tracking the same donors.

Unique molecular identifiers were in the cDNA, with template-switch universal primer binding. TCRdb re-called the 5' RACE reads with MiXCR, one entry per CDR3 protein. The profile shows around 650,000 distinct CDR3 sequences, 7.1% of them singletons. Trimming stripped 2 bases from V and 2 bases from J, with 10 bases between. The CDR3 runs to 15 residues. The germline V gene has CDR1 MGHRA and CDR2 YSYEKL. Only a few counts were recorded for this clonotype. Its antigen remains unknown. These sequences were also reported in another study, on yellow fever vaccine responses in identical twins. From that report: Twins showed a vaccine T cell response that reportedly seemed partly convergent, partly personalized.

This TCR was sampled from a woman between 18 and 29 years old in good health. This chain joins TRBV4-1 and TRBJ2-1; D remains unclear. Material: PBMCs. The CDR3, as DNA: TGCGCCAGCAGCCAAATCGGAGCAGCCTACAATGAGCAGTTCTTC. Translated: CASSQIGAAYNEQFF.